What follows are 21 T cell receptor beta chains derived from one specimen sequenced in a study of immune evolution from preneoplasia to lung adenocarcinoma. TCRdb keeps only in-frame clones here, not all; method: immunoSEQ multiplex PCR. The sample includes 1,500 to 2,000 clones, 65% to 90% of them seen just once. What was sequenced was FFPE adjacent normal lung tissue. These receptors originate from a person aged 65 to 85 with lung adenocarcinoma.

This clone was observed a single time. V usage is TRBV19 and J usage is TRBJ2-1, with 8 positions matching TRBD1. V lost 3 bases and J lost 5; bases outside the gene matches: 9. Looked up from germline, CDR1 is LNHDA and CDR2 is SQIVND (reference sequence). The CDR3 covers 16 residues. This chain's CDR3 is CASSILGQGGHNEQFF. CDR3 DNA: TGTGCCAGTAGTATTTTAGGACAGGGAGGTCACAATGAGCAGTTCTTC.

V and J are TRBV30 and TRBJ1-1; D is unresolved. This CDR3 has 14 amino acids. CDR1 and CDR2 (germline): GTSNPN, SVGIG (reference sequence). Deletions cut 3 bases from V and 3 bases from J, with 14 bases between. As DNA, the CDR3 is TGTGCCTGGAGGGGTCCGACTGGATACACTGAAGCTTTCTTT. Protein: CAWRGPTGYTEAFF.

The CDR3, as DNA: TGCGCCAGCAGCTCCGGACTAGCGGGAGAGTTCTCCTACAATGAGCAGTTCTTC. Amino acids: CASSSGLAGEFSYNEQFF. The rearrangement links TRBV5-1 to TRBJ2-1, with 13 bases matching TRBD2. This CDR3 spans 18 amino acids. Germline V gives CDR1 SGHRS, CDR2 YFSETQ. Trimming took 3 bases from V and 0 from J; bases not matched to a gene: 6. Filled out from reference TRBV5-1 and TRBJ2-1, the complete variable domain reads KAGVTQTPRYLIKTRGQQVTLSCSPISGHRSVSWYQQTPGQGLQFLFEYFSETQRNKGNFPGRFSGRQFSNSRSEMNVSTLELGDSALYLCASSSGLAGEFSYNEQFFGPGTRLTVL.

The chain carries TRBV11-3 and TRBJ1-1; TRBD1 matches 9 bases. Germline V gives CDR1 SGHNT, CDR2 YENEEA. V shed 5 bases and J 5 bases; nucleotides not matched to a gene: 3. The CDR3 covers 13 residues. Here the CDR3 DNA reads TGTGCCAGCAGCCCAGGACAGGGGACTGAAGCTTTCTTT. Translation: CASSPGQGTEAFF.

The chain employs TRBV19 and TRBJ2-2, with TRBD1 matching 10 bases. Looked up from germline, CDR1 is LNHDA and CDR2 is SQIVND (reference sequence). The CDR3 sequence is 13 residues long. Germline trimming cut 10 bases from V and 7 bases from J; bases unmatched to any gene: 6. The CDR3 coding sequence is TGTGCCACCAGACAGGGGGCGGTCGGGGAGCTGTTTTTT. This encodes CATRQGAVGELFF.

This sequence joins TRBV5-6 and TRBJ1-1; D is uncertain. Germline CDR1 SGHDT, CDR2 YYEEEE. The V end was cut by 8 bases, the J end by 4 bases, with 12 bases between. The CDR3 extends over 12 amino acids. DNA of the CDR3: TGTGCCAGTTCTCTCCAGTCCACTGAAGCTTTCTTT. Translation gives CASSLQSTEAFF.

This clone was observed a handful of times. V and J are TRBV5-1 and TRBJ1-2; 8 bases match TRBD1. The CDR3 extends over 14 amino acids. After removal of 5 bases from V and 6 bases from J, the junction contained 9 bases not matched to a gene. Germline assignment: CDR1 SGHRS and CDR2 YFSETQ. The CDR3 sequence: CASSYRTGPNGYTF. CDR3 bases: TGCGCCAGCAGTTACCGGACAGGGCCGAATGGCTACACCTTC.

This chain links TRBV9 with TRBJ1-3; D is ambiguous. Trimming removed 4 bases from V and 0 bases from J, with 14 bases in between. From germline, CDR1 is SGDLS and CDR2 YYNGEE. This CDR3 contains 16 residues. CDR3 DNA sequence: TGTGCCAGCAGCTACCGGACGGGGAGCTCTGGAAACACCATATATTTT. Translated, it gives CASSYRTGSSGNTIYF.

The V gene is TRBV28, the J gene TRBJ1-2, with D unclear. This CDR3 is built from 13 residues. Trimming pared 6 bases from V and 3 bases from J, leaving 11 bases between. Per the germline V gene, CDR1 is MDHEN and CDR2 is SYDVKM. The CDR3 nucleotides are TGTGCCAGCAGATACAGAGTGGACTATGGCTACACCTTC. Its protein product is CASRYRVDYGYTF.

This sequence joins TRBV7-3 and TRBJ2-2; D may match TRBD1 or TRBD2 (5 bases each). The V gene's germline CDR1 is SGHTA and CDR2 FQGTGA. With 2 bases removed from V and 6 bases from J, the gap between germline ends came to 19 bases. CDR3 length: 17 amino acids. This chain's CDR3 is CASSLWGEGSPAGELFF. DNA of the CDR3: TGTGCCAGCAGCTTATGGGGCGAGGGCAGTCCGGCCGGGGAGCTGTTTTTT.

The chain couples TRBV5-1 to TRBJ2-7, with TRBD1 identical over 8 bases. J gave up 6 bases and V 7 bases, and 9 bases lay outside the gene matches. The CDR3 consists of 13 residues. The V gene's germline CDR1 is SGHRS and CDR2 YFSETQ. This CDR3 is CASSPTQGGEQYF. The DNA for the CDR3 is TGCGCCAGCTCCCCCACACAGGGGGGCGAGCAGTACTTC.

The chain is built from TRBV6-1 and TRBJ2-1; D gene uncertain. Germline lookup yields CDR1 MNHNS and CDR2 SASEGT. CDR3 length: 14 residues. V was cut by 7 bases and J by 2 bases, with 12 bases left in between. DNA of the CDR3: TGTGCCAGCAACCCCGACGTCCCCTACAATGAGCAGTTCTTC. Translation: CASNPDVPYNEQFF.

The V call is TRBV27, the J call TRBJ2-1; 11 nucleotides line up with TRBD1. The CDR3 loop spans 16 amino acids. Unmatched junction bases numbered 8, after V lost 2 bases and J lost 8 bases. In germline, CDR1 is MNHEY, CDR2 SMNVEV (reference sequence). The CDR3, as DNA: TGTGCCAGCAGTTTAGATGGGGGACAGGGGGGCGATGAGCAGTTCTTC. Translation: CASSLDGGQGGDEQFF.

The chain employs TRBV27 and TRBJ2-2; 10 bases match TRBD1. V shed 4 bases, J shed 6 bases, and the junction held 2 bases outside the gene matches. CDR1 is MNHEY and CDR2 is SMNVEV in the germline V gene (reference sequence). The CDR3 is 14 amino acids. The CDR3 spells CASSWGTGAGELFF. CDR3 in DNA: TGTGCCAGCAGTTGGGGGACAGGGGCCGGGGAGCTGTTTTTT.

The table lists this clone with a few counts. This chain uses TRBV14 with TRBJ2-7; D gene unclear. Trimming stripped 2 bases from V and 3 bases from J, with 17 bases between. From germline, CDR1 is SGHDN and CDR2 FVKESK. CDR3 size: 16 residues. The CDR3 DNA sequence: TGTGCCAGCAGCCAAATTCGACCCAACTTAAGCTACGAGCAGTACTTC. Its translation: CASSQIRPNLSYEQYF.

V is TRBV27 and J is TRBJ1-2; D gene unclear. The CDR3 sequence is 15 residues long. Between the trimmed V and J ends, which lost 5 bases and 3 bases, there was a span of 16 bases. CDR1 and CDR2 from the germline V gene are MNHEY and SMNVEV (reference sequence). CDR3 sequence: CASSPSNRQDYGYTF. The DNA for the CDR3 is TGTGCCAGCAGTCCCAGTAACAGACAAGACTATGGCTACACCTTC.

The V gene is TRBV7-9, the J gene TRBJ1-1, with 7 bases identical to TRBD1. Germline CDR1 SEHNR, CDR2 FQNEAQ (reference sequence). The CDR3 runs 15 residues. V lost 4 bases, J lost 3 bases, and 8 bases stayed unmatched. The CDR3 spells CASSSNIQGYTEAFF. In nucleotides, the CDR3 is TGTGCCAGCAGCTCAAATATACAGGGGTACACTGAAGCTTTCTTT.

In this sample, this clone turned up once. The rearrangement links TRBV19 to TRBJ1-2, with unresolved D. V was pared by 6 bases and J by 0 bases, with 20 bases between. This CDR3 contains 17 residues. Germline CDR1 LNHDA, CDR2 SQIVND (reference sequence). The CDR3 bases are TGTGCCAGTAGCCCACAATCATTCCCGGGGACTAACTATGGCTACACCTTC. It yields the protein CASSPQSFPGTNYGYTF.

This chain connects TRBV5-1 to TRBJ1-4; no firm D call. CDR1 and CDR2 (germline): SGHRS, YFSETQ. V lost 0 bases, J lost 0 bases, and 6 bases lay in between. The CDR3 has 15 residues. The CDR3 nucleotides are TGCGCCAGCAGCTTGGGGAGGACAACTAATGAAAAACTGTTTTTT. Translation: CASSLGRTTNEKLFF.

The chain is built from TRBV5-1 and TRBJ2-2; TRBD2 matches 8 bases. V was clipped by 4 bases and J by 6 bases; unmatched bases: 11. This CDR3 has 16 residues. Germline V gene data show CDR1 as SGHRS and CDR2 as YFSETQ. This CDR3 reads CASSSSGRSSSGELFF. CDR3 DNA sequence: TGCGCCAGCAGCAGCAGCGGGAGATCCTCCTCCGGGGAGCTGTTTTTT.

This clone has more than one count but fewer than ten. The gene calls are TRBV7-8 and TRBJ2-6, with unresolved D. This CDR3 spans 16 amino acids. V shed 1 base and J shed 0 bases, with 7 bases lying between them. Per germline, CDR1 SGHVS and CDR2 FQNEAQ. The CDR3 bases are TGTGCCAGCAGCTTAGTCGTGACCTCTGGGGCCAACGTCCTGACTTTC. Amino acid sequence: CASSLVVTSGANVLTF. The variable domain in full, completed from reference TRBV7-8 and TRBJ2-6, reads GAGVSQSPRYKVAKRGQDVALRCDPISGHVSLFWYQQALGQGPEFLTYFQNEAQLDKSGLPSDRFFAERPEGSVSTLKIQRTQQEDSAVYLCASSLVVTSGANVLTFGAGSRLTVL.